The 8 T cell receptor beta chains below all came from one sample that was sequenced in a study of molecular identifiers for immune sequencing clone quantification. MiXCR, applied by TCRdb to the PCR reads, yields one record per CDR3 protein. Among hundreds of thousands of distinct CDR3 sequences listed, around 25% were seen once. Sequences were obtained from naive CD8+ T cells from blood, with Jurkat cell RNA spiked in. Regarding subset: FACS-sorted CD8+CD4-CCR7+CD45RA+ naive T cells. The source is a human donor in good health. Some libraries in this study had Jurkat cell RNA spiked in.

There are a few counts of this clonotype. The chain combines TRBV6-5 with TRBJ2-1; 10 bases map to TRBD2. CDR1 is MNHEY, CDR2 SVGAGI, per germline. The CDR3 is 17 amino acids. After removal of 5 bases from V and 6 bases from J, the junction contained 13 bases not matched to a gene. CDR3 sequence (DNA): TGTGCCAGCAGTCCAACGATTGGGAGCGGGAGGGCCAATGAGCAGTTCTTC. This encodes CASSPTIGSGRANEQFF.

At least ten counts were recorded for this clonotype. The gene calls are TRBV6-2 or TRBV6-3 and TRBJ1-1, with no clear D. The germline gives CDR1 MNHEY, CDR2 SVGEGT. This CDR3 is built from 13 residues. V lost 5 bases, J lost 5 bases, and 12 bases lay in between. The CDR3 is CASSRAVWTEAFF. The CDR3 nucleotides are TGTGCCAGCAGTAGGGCAGTGTGGACTGAAGCTTTCTTT.

This clonotype turned up a few times. The chain employs TRBV12-3 or TRBV12-4 and TRBJ2-7; a weak D match, TRBD2 (7 bases). The CDR3 has 17 amino acids. Trimming left V 4 bases short and J 2 bases short, with 21 bases between. CDR3 loop: CASSSRGGERPTYEQYF. CDR3 DNA sequence: TGTGCCAGCAGTTCTAGGGGGGGGGAACGCCCTACCTACGAGCAGTACTTC.

This clonotype was seen more than once but under ten times. The chain has TRBV27 and TRBJ2-7; D is perhaps TRBD1 (6 bases). Germline-derived CDR1 and CDR2 are MNHEY and SMNVEV (reference sequence). V dropped 1 base and J dropped 4 bases, with 17 bases sitting between them. The CDR3 runs 16 residues. In DNA form, the CDR3 reads TGTGCCAGCAGTTTATTCGGGACAACCTCCACGTACGAGCAGTACTTC. Translation gives CASSLFGTTSTYEQYF.

Concerning this clonotype itself: With a much larger clone just one base away, this may be a read error. The chain is built from TRBV29-1 and TRBJ1-1; TRBD1 aligns across 7 bases. V shed 4 bases, J shed 1 base, and the junction held 9 bases outside the gene matches. Germline V gene sequence: CDR1 SQVTM, CDR2 ANQGSEA. The CDR3 covers 15 residues. CDR3 in amino acids: CSVGDPDRANTEAFF. CDR3 sequence (DNA): TGCAGCGTTGGAGATCCCGACAGGGCGAACACTGAAGCTTTCTTT.

The CDR3 region has the DNA TGTGCCAGCAGCCATGGGGGGCCCTTTGGATCCCAAGAGACCCAGTACTTC. Translated: CASSHGGPFGSQETQYF. V is TRBV27 and J is TRBJ2-5; D possibly uses TRBD1 or TRBD2 (6 bases each). Germline-derived CDR1 and CDR2 are MNHEY and SMNVEV (reference sequence). The CDR3 is 17 amino acids. Between the trimmed V and J ends, which lost 6 bases and 1 base, there was a span of 21 bases.

About this clonotype itself: Given a much more abundant clone one base away, this may be a read error. The gene calls are TRBV5-1 and TRBJ2-3; 11 bases map to TRBD2. V shed 7 bases and J 4 bases; nucleotides not matched to a gene: 11. The length of the CDR3 is 16 residues. Germline V gene lookup returns CDR1 SGHRS and CDR2 YFSETQ. For the CDR3, the DNA is TGCGCCAGCCACGATGGAATAGCGGGAGGGCCAGATACGCAGTATTTT. Its translation: CASHDGIAGGPDTQYF.

This clonotype was counted ten times or more. The chain is built from TRBV30 and TRBJ1-2; D gene uncertain. CDR1 GTSNPN and CDR2 SVGIG come from the germline V gene (reference sequence). The CDR3 loop spans 13 amino acids. Trimming left V 0 bases short and J 4 bases short, with 9 bases between. The CDR3: CAWSVVRGYGYTF. CDR3 nucleotide sequence: TGTGCCTGGAGTGTCGTCCGAGGCTATGGCTACACCTTC.